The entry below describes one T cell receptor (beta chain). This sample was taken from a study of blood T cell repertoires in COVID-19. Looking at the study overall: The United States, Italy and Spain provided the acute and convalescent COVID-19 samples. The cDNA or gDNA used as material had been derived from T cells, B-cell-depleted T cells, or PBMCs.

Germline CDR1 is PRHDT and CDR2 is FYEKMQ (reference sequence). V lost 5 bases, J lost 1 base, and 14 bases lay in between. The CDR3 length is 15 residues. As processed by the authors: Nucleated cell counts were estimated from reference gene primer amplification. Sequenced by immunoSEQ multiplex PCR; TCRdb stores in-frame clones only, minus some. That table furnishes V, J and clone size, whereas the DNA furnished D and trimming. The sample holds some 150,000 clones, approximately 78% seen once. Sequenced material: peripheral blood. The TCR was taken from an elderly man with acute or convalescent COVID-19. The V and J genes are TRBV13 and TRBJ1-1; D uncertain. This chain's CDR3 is CASSPRGQANTEAFF. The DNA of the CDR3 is TGTGCCAGCAGCCCCAGAGGGCAAGCGAACACTGAAGCTTTCTTT.